The T cell receptor beta chain described here comes from a study of T cell responses to AZD1222 COVID-19 vaccine. The sample holds a few counts of this clone. The antigen is undetermined. CDR3 length: 15 amino acids. Trimming cost V 1 base and J 2 bases; bases outside gene matches: 3. Germline V lookup: CDR1 SEHNR, CDR2 FQNEAQ (reference sequence). TCRdb's table, derived via immunoSEQ multiplex PCR, lists solely in-frame clones and lacks some. The sample carries approximately 84,000 clones, 83% recorded once. Points from the study as a whole: White British donors predominated, females outnumbered males, and clonal diversity was possibly underestimated.

This receptor was obtained from an adult who received the AZD1222 COVID-19 vaccine. The sample consisted of peripheral blood, taken 28 days after the second AZD1222 dose. The rearrangement uses TRBV7-9 and TRBJ2-7; 9 positions agree with TRBD1. This CDR3 reads CASSLGQGVPYEQYF. The CDR3 coding sequence is TGTGCCAGCAGCTTAGGACAGGGGGTCCCCTACGAGCAGTACTTC.